This T cell receptor (beta chain) was captured by sequencing in a study of sequential checkpoint blockade in melanoma. Across the study: 90 to 95 pretreatment tumor DNA samples were TCRβ immunosequenced. Study-wide results and limits: Response in arm A was associated with pretreatment TIL clonality.

With respect to this clone: What it recognizes is unknown.

Assay used: immunoSEQ multiplex PCR; TCRdb lists only in-frame clones, some missing. This sample yields 4,000 or so clones, of which about 20% are seen a single time; roughly 4% belongs to the top ten. Treatment defined: randomized to nivolumab then ipilimumab (arm A) or the reverse (arm B). With V trimmed by 2 bases and J by 4 bases, 3 bases remained unmatched. From germline, CDR1 is MGHDK and CDR2 SYGVNS. CDR3 length: 14 residues. Specimen: tumor tissue (inferred from file names), collected from a patient given nivolumab and ipilimumab in sequence. V gene TRBV25-1 combines with J gene TRBJ1-2; TRBD1 matches 8 bases. This TCR came from a human donor with melanoma. The CDR3 sequence: CASSEADRAYGYTF. The CDR3 DNA is TGTGCCAGCAGTGAAGCGGACAGGGCCTATGGCTACACCTTC.